This TCR beta chain was sequenced in a study of cytomegalovirus exposure and HLA in healthy donors. Overall study findings and caveats: Later analysis identified about 17,000 TCR beta sequences associated with HLA alleles, using a false discovery rate threshold of 0.05. A cluster of highly shared sequence variants was likely a sequencing artifact. Most TCRs appeared rarely, but some public TCRs recurred in many donors. In an earlier analysis, productive rearrangement rates for most beta V segments clustered near 87% or 30%.

Germline values: CDR1 SGDLS, CDR2 YYNGEE. The ends lost 4 bases at V and 2 bases at J; junction bases unmatched: 8. The CDR3 totals 16 residues. The PCR had 60 Vbeta and 13 Jbeta primers. Data came from immunoSEQ multiplex PCR; TCRdb stores just in-frame clones and leaves some out. Among some 150,000 clones listed, roughly 80% were seen once. This clone turned up a few times. The antigen remains undetermined. Sequenced sample: PBMCs. The source of this sequence is a woman in her thirties or forties in good health and CMV-seronegative. This chain links TRBV9 with TRBJ2-3, with 9 bases matching TRBD2. This chain's CDR3 is CASSLASGGNTDTQYF. Written as DNA, the CDR3 is TGTGCCAGCAGCCTCGCCAGCGGGGGGAACACAGATACGCAGTATTTT.